Below, 29 T cell receptor beta chains from the same sample are listed, as sequenced in a study of blood T cells in healthy people across ages. For the second PCR, which ran for about 7 to 12 cycles, a sample-barcoded 5' primer and a J-beta primer mix were used. TCRdb ran MiXCR on the 5' RACE reads and lists one entry per CDR3 protein. Counted here are roughly 800,000 distinct CDR3 sequences, 55% to 75% occurring once; the ten biggest clones make up about 20%. The sequencing sample was made of blood. All receptors derive from a man in his thirties or forties in good health.

This clonotype came up a few times. This chain connects TRBV7-2 to TRBJ2-5, with TRBD2 matching 11 bases. This CDR3 has 18 residues. V lost 1 base and J lost 2; bases outside the gene matches: 9. Looked up from germline, CDR1 is SGHTA and CDR2 is FQGNSA. The CDR3 bases are TGTGCCAGCAGCTTAGGGACTAGCGGGCTGATGGCACAAGAGACCCAGTACTTC. This encodes CASSLGTSGLMAQETQYF.

This clonotype was observed once. The rearrangement joins TRBV9 to TRBJ1-1, with D unclear. V lost 3 bases and J 5 bases, leaving 11 bases between the germline ends. The CDR3 consists of 13 residues. Germline V gives CDR1 SGDLS, CDR2 YYNGEE. The CDR3 DNA follows: TGTGCCAGCAGCGCGTACAGTGGGACTGAAGCTTTCTTT. Its translation is CASSAYSGTEAFF.

The V gene is TRBV7-2, the J gene TRBJ2-1; 8 bases line up with TRBD2. The trim removed 5 bases at V and 4 bases at J, leaving 10 bases unmatched. The CDR3 sequence is 16 residues long. Germline V gene data show CDR1 as SGHTA and CDR2 as FQGNSA. The CDR3 nucleotides read TGTGCCAGCAGCCATGACGGGGCTAGCGGGTACAATGAGCAGTTCTTC. This codes for CASSHDGASGYNEQFF.

This clonotype was detected only a few times. This rearrangement joins TRBV6-5 to TRBJ2-4; the D gene could be TRBD1 or TRBD2 (5 bases each). The closer fit of TRBJ2-7 to the DNA end suggests the J call may be wrong. Per germline, CDR1 MNHEY and CDR2 SVGAGI. The CDR3 consists of 13 residues. The CDR3 reads CASSDGAGYEQYF. The CDR3 DNA follows: TGTGCCAGCAGTGACGGGGCAGGCTACGAGCAGTACTTC.

The J gene is TRBJ2-5, the V gene TRBV11-2; D is perhaps TRBD2 (5 bases). The CDR3 has 15 residues. Trimming cost V 3 bases and J 11 bases, with 22 bases left between them. The germline V gene has CDR1 SGHAT and CDR2 FQNNGV. The chain's CDR3 is CASSFSPLAYNEQYF. CDR3 DNA: TGTGCCAGCAGCTTTAGCCCCCTAGCTTACAATGAGCAGTACTTC.

The chain employs TRBV7-3 and TRBJ2-7; D might be TRBD1 (6 bases). CDR3 size: 15 residues. Germline CDR1 SGHTA, CDR2 FQGTGA. The ends were cut back, 5 bases at V and 1 base at J, with 15 bases in the middle. DNA of the CDR3: TGTGCCAGCAGCCTAGGGGCAGGGGAGTCCTACGAGCAGTACTTC. This codes for CASSLGAGESYEQYF.

V usage is TRBV10-3 and J usage is TRBJ1-1; the D gene is possibly TRBD1 (5 bases). This CDR3 is 15 amino acids long. The germline gives CDR1 ENHRY, CDR2 SYGVKD. V was shortened by 10 bases and J by 0 bases, with 18 bases between the two germline ends. The CDR3 protein is CATQTQATMNTEAFF. DNA of the CDR3: TGTGCCACCCAGACACAGGCGACCATGAACACTGAAGCTTTCTTT.

This clonotype was seen more than once but under ten times. The CDR3 spells CSVLAGVGTDTQYF. Written as DNA, the CDR3 is TGCAGTGTCCTAGCGGGGGTAGGAACAGATACGCAGTATTTT. The chain employs TRBV20-1 and TRBJ2-3, with 10 bases identical to TRBD2. In germline, CDR1 is DFQATT, CDR2 SNEGSKA (reference sequence). Trimming removed 7 bases from V and 3 bases from J; junction bases left unmatched: 7. The CDR3 is made up of 14 amino acids.

This clonotype appeared a few times. The chain uses TRBV7-9 and TRBJ2-5, with 7 bases matching TRBD1. The DNA end is a closer match to TRBJ2-7, so the J assignment may be wrong. The CDR3 totals 12 residues. In germline, CDR1 is SEHNR, CDR2 FQNEAQ (reference sequence). CDR3 residues: CASSLEGAEQYF. CDR3 in DNA: TGTGCCAGCAGCTTAGAGGGGGCCGAGCAGTACTTC.

The gene calls are TRBV7-9 and TRBJ2-4, with D perhaps matching TRBD1 (6 bases). The J call may be incorrect, as the DNA end agrees better with TRBJ2-7. Germline V gene sequence: CDR1 SEHNR, CDR2 FQNEAQ (reference sequence). The CDR3 is made up of 13 amino acids. The CDR3 sequence: CASSPTGFDEQYF. DNA of the CDR3: TGTGCCAGCAGTCCGACAGGTTTCGACGAGCAGTACTTC.

The J gene is TRBJ2-5, the V gene TRBV20-1; 9 positions agree with TRBD1. After removal of 7 bases from V and 1 base from J, the junction contained 1 base not matched to a gene. The CDR3 covers 12 residues. In germline, CDR1 is DFQATT, CDR2 SNEGSKA (reference sequence). The CDR3 sequence is CSGGQGQETQYF. The CDR3 nucleotides are TGCAGTGGGGGACAGGGCCAAGAGACCCAGTACTTC.

The sample holds a few counts of this clonotype. The J gene is TRBJ2-1, the V gene TRBV25-1, with a weak D call TRBD2 (5 bases). The CDR3 is 13 residues long. The V end was cut by 2 bases, the J end by 10 bases, with 12 bases between. The germline gives CDR1 MGHDK, CDR2 SYGVNS. The CDR3 DNA reads as TGTGCCAGCAGTGAAGGGCGGGCAATGGAGCAGTTCTTC. It encodes CASSEGRAMEQFF. The complete variable domain, with remaining parts taken from reference TRBV25-1 and TRBJ2-1, reads EADIYQTPRYLVIGTGKKITLECSQTMGHDKMYWYQQDPGMELHLIHYSYGVNSTEKGDLSSESTVSRIRTEHFPLTLESARPSHTSQYLCASSEGRAMEQFFGPGTRLTVL.

In DNA, the CDR3 is TGTGCCAGCAGTCTCGCTGCGGTGGAGCAGTACTTC. Translation gives CASSLAAVEQYF. This chain uses TRBV12-3 or TRBV12-4 with TRBJ2-7, with unresolved D. V lost 5 bases and J 7 bases, leaving 12 bases between the germline ends. The CDR3 is 12 residues long.

This chain connects TRBV7-9 to TRBJ1-2; D unclear. This CDR3 spans 15 amino acids. V was clipped by 5 bases and J by 4 bases, with 17 bases between them. Per germline, CDR1 SEHNR and CDR2 FQNEAQ (reference sequence). The CDR3 DNA reads TGTGCCAGCAGCCTAATGCTATCGACGGGCTATGGCTACACCTTC. This codes for CASSLMLSTGYGYTF. Variable domain in full (rest from reference TRBV7-9 and TRBJ1-2): DTGVSQNPRHKITKRGQNVTFRCDPISEHNRLYWYRQTLGQGPEFLTYFQNEAQLEKSRLLSDRFSAERPKGSFSTLEIQRTEQGDSAMYLCASSLMLSTGYGYTFGSGTRLTVV.

This chain uses TRBV20-1 with TRBJ1-5; D is unclear. CDR1 and CDR2 (germline): DFQATT, SNEGSKA (reference sequence). V was clipped by 3 bases and J by 3 bases, with 9 bases between them. CDR3 length: 13 residues. The CDR3: CSASGPDNQPQHF. As DNA, the CDR3 is TGCAGTGCTAGTGGGCCGGACAATCAGCCCCAGCATTTT.

This clonotype appeared a few times. This chain uses TRBV21-1 with TRBJ2-7; the table names TRBD2, a call not compared with the DNA. TRBV21-1 represents a pseudogene. The CDR3 covers 16 residues. In DNA form, the CDR3 reads TGTGCCAGCAGCTCAACGTGGGAGGACAGCACCTACGAGCAGTACTTC. Protein: CASSSTWEDSTYEQYF.

This rearrangement joins TRBV7-2 to TRBJ2-1; D ambiguous. Germline CDR1 and CDR2: SGHTA and FQGNSA. The V end was cut by 0 bases, the J end by 7 bases, with 10 bases between. This CDR3 has 14 residues. CDR3 protein: CASSLAIIRNEQFF. CDR3 nucleotide sequence: TGTGCCAGCAGCTTAGCGATCATCAGGAATGAGCAGTTCTTC.

The chain recombines TRBV5-5 with TRBJ2-3; 7 bases fit TRBD1. V shed 3 bases and J 0 bases; nucleotides not matched to a gene: 4. The CDR3 consists of 15 residues. Germline V lookup: CDR1 SGHKS, CDR2 YYEKEE (reference sequence). CDR3 DNA: TGTGCCAGCAGCTGGGACAGCCCCAGCACAGATACGCAGTATTTT. This encodes CASSWDSPSTDTQYF.

Regarding this clonotype: Mismatch with germline at one junction end may stem from a read error. This rearrangement joins TRBV6-5 to TRBJ2-1, with TRBD2 as a possible D gene (5 bases). Germline V CDR1 and CDR2: MNHEY, SVGAGI. The length of the CDR3 is 15 residues. DNA for the CDR3: TGTGCCGGCAGTTACTCACGGGGTGGAAGGAATGAGCAGTTCTTC. Translated, it gives CAGSYSRGGRNEQFF.

Regarding this clonotype: At one end the junction does not follow the germline gene, possibly because of a read error. J is TRBJ2-7 and V is TRBV7-9; D might be TRBD1 (5 bases). Germline V gene lookup returns CDR1 SEHNR and CDR2 FQNEAQ (reference sequence). This CDR3 contains 12 residues. CDR3: CTSSLRFDRQYF. CDR3 coding DNA: TGTACCAGCAGCTTAAGATTCGACAGGCAGTACTTC.

This clonotype was recorded a few times. The gene calls are TRBV9 and TRBJ2-7; 9 bases map to TRBD1. In germline, CDR1 is SGDLS, CDR2 YYNGEE. The CDR3 length is 15 residues. Trimming took 0 bases from V and 4 from J; bases not matched to a gene: 5. The CDR3 region has the DNA TGTGCCAGCAGCGTAGAGCCCGGGACAGGGTACGAGCAGTACTTC. This translates into CASSVEPGTGYEQYF.

The chain has TRBV11-1 and TRBJ1-1, with D possibly TRBD1 on 5 matching bases. Trimming took off 0 bases at V and 3 bases at J, with 8 bases between the two ends. CDR1 is SGHAT, CDR2 FQDESV, per germline (reference sequence). The CDR3 sequence is 14 residues long. Here the CDR3 DNA reads TGTGCCAGCAGCTTAGCGGACACCGACACTGAAGCTTTCTTT. This codes for CASSLADTDTEAFF. Combining the CDR3 with reference TRBV11-1 and TRBJ1-1 gives the whole variable domain EAEVAQSPRYKITEKSQAVAFWCDPISGHATLYWYRQILGQGPELLVQFQDESVVDDSQLPKDRFSAERLKGVDSTLKIQPAELGDSAMYLCASSLADTDTEAFFGQGTRLTVV.

V gene TRBV11-2 combines with J gene TRBJ2-5; D may be TRBD1 or TRBD2 (5 bases each). This CDR3 spans 14 amino acids. V was cut by 4 bases and J by 7 bases, with 16 bases left in between. In germline, CDR1 is SGHAT, CDR2 FQNNGV. The CDR3 loop is CASSSGPTRGTQYF. CDR3 coding DNA: TGTGCCAGCAGCTCGGGACCCACGAGGGGGACCCAGTACTTC.

This clonotype was seen just once. The chain has TRBV21-1 and TRBJ2-2. TRBV21-1 is shown as a pseudogene. This CDR3 comprises 17 residues. CDR3 amino acids: CARVNSGRTQNTGELFF. DNA for the CDR3: TGTGCCAGGGTGAACTCAGGACGGACCCAAAACACCGGGGAGCTGTTTTTT.

This chain uses TRBV4-3 with TRBJ2-1; D ambiguous. This CDR3 has 14 amino acids. Germline V CDR1 and CDR2: LGHNA, YSLEER. Trimming took off 1 base at V and 5 bases at J, with 9 bases between the two ends. The CDR3 sequence is CASSQVIGDNEQFF. CDR3 DNA: TGCGCCAGCAGCCAAGTAATAGGCGACAATGAGCAGTTCTTC.

This clonotype came up a few times. The chain has TRBV10-3 and TRBJ1-4; D perhaps matches TRBD1 (5 bases). Germline CDR1 reads ENHRY; CDR2 reads SYGVKD. V was trimmed by 10 bases and J by 11 bases, leaving 23 bases between them. There are 14 residues in the CDR3. CDR3 nucleotides: TGTGCCAGCGACGACGGGACCCCCGAGGGGAAACTGTTTTTT. This codes for CASDDGTPEGKLFF.

This clonotype came up a few times. The chain uses TRBV25-1 and TRBJ2-3; 7 bases line up with TRBD1. The CDR3 is 14 amino acids. V trimming: 2 bases; J trimming: 2 bases; junction bases outside the gene matches: 1. The germline gives CDR1 MGHDK, CDR2 SYGVNS. Here the CDR3 DNA reads TGTGCCAGCAGTGAACAGGGGGTCACAGATACGCAGTATTTT. As protein: CASSEQGVTDTQYF.

V and J are TRBV7-2 and TRBJ2-3, with TRBD2 matching 10 bases. Germline loops: CDR1 SGHTA, CDR2 FQGNSA. V shed 4 bases, J shed 5 bases, and the junction held 12 bases outside the gene matches. CDR3 length equals 17 residues. This CDR3 is CASSSLAGVRRRDTQYF. The CDR3 nucleotides are TGTGCCAGCAGCTCCCTAGCGGGAGTGAGGAGGAGAGATACGCAGTATTTT.

V and J are TRBV27 and TRBJ2-1; no firm D call. The germline V gene encodes CDR1 MNHEY and CDR2 SMNVEV (reference sequence). The CDR3 contains 14 residues. Trimming took 3 bases from V and 7 from J, leaving 13 bases between them. The CDR3 region is CASSLGTRINEQFF. The CDR3 DNA reads as TGTGCCAGCAGTTTGGGAACGAGAATAAATGAGCAGTTCTTC.